This entry concerns a single TCR beta chain. Antigen specificity is unknown. These data belong to a study of monozygotic twins with inflammatory bowel disease. The study, taken as a whole, reports: T cell subtypes that differed could not be told apart.

TCRdb re-called the 5' RACE reads and catalogs CDR3 proteins one per entry, DNA excluded. This specimen shows roughly 100,000 distinct CDR3 sequences; the ten leading clones hold 1.5% to 2%. The germline CDR1 and CDR2 sequences are DFQATT and SNEGSKA (reference sequence). The CDR3 length is 12 residues. The chain is built from TRBV20-1 and TRBJ2-6. The source is a human donor with ulcerative colitis or Crohn's disease, or a healthy co-twin of an affected twin (not recorded which). The source material was blood. The CDR3 sequence: CSARMLSNVLTF.